This entry lists 22 T cell receptor beta chains sequenced from one sample in a study of OX40 agonist ivuxolimab in advanced cancers. The repertoire was sequenced with immunoSEQ multiplex PCR; TCRdb's copy has only in-frame clones and lacks some. The sample holds about 59,000 clones, around 87% seen once. The sample was CD4+ or CD8+ T cells sorted from blood, taken in a trial of the OX40 agonist ivuxolimab. The source is an adult with an advanced solid tumor such as melanoma, head and neck, liver or kidney cancer.

This clone was detected once. The chain has TRBV19 and TRBJ1-2; 9 bases fit TRBD1. There are 13 residues in the CDR3. Looked up from germline, CDR1 is LNHDA and CDR2 is SQIVND (reference sequence). V lost 7 bases to trimming and J lost 8 bases; unmatched junction nucleotides: 8. The CDR3 loop is CASIPQGARGYTF. CDR3 nucleotide sequence: TGTGCCAGTATTCCACAGGGGGCGCGGGGCTACACCTTC.

The chain has TRBV19 and TRBJ1-4; 7 nucleotides line up with TRBD1. The germline V gene has CDR1 LNHDA and CDR2 SQIVND (reference sequence). The V segment lost 5 bases and the J segment 7 bases; nucleotides outside the gene matches: 13. CDR3 length: 16 residues. The CDR3 nucleotides read TGTGCCAGTAGTCTCGATCCCGGGACAGTAAGTGAAAAACTGTTTTTT. It yields the protein CASSLDPGTVSEKLFF.

The rearrangement links TRBV5-1 to TRBJ2-7; 7 nucleotides agree with TRBD1. Per germline, CDR1 SGHRS and CDR2 YFSETQ. The CDR3 has 16 residues. V gave up 4 bases and J gave up 2 bases; unmatched junction bases: 12. In DNA form, the CDR3 reads TGCGCCAGCAGCCCGACCCCGGGACAGACAACCTACGAGCAGTACTTC. Its translation: CASSPTPGQTTYEQYF.

The chain couples TRBV7-2 to TRBJ1-1, with TRBD1 matching 11 bases. Trimming cost V 4 bases and J 6 bases; bases outside gene matches: 7. Germline assignment: CDR1 SGHTA and CDR2 FQGNSA. This CDR3 is built from 15 residues. This CDR3 is CASSYRTGGSSEAFF. CDR3 coding DNA: TGTGCCAGCAGCTACCGGACAGGGGGCAGTTCTGAAGCTTTCTTT.

V is TRBV19 and J is TRBJ2-2; D uncertain. Trimming took off 4 bases at V and 3 bases at J, with 9 bases between the two ends. This CDR3 region has 14 residues. CDR1 and CDR2 from the germline V gene are LNHDA and SQIVND (reference sequence). DNA for the CDR3: TGTGCCAGTAGTAGGGGTACGGACACCGGGGAGCTGTTTTTT. Protein product: CASSRGTDTGELFF.

This chain uses TRBV11-2 with TRBJ1-1; TRBD1 aligns across 7 bases. The CDR3 is made up of 13 amino acids. The junction had 6 bases not matched to a gene; V was cut back by 0 bases and J by 11 bases. Germline assignment: CDR1 SGHAT and CDR2 FQNNGV. The CDR3 spells CASSLDVTGRAFF. The CDR3, as DNA: TGTGCCAGCAGCTTAGATGTGACAGGGAGGGCTTTCTTT.

This clone appeared a single time. The gene calls are TRBV11-3 and TRBJ1-2, with D unclear. Trimming pared 7 bases from V and 0 bases from J, leaving 9 bases between. CDR1 and CDR2 (germline): SGHNT, YENEEA. The CDR3 length is 13 residues. CDR3 sequence reads: CASTYLANYGYTF. Written as DNA, the CDR3 is TGTGCCAGCACTTATTTAGCTAACTATGGCTACACCTTC.

This sequence joins TRBV29-1 and TRBJ1-2; 10 bases fit TRBD1. The CDR3 has 13 amino acids. V lost 6 bases to trimming and J lost 5 bases; unmatched junction nucleotides: 6. Looked up from germline, CDR1 is SQVTM and CDR2 is ANQGSEA. The CDR3 reads CSVGTGAVYGYTF. CDR3 sequence (DNA): TGCAGCGTGGGGACAGGGGCCGTTTATGGCTACACCTTC.

The chain carries TRBV5-1 and TRBJ2-3, with 12 nucleotides matching TRBD2. Germline lookup yields CDR1 SGHRS and CDR2 YFSETQ. CDR3 length equals 19 residues. V trimming: 1 base; J trimming: 3 bases; junction bases outside the gene matches: 12. The CDR3 DNA sequence: TGCGCCAGCAGCTTGACCACTAGCGGGGGGACTCTGAGGACAGATACGCAGTATTTT. Its translation is CASSLTTSGGTLRTDTQYF.

The chain employs TRBV7-2 and TRBJ1-5, with D uncertain. Germline V lookup: CDR1 SGHTA, CDR2 FQGNSA. V lost 5 bases, J lost 5 bases, and 7 bases lay in between. The length of the CDR3 is 12 residues. CDR3 bases: TGTGCCAGCAGCCTCAGCCATCAGCCCCAGCATTTT. It codes for CASSLSHQPQHF. Complete variable domain (other parts from reference TRBV7-2 and TRBJ1-5): GAGVSQSPSNKVTEKGKDVELRCDPISGHTALYWYRQSLGQGLEFLIYFQGNSAPDKSGLPSDRFSAERTGGSVSTLTIQRTQQEDSAVYLCASSLSHQPQHFGDGTRLSIL.

The chain couples TRBV2 to TRBJ1-4; D is uncertain. The CDR3 is 14 residues long. Trimming cost V 4 bases and J 4 bases, with 10 bases left between them. Germline CDR1 and CDR2: SNHLY and FYNNEI. The CDR3 nucleotides read TGTGCCAGCAGTGCAGTACAGCTTAATGAAAAACTGTTTTTT. Amino acid sequence: CASSAVQLNEKLFF.

The rearrangement links TRBV19 to TRBJ1-1; D call uncertain. The germline V and J ends were trimmed by 1 base and 8 bases, with 11 bases remaining between them. The length of the CDR3 is 13 residues. Germline values: CDR1 LNHDA, CDR2 SQIVND (reference sequence). This chain's CDR3 is CASSIAWRHEAFF. CDR3 DNA sequence: TGTGCCAGTAGTATAGCCTGGAGGCACGAAGCTTTCTTT.

The chain employs TRBV7-2 and TRBJ1-2; 8 bases fit TRBD1. J gave up 9 bases and V 7 bases, and 19 bases lay outside the gene matches. Germline values: CDR1 SGHTA, CDR2 FQGNSA. The CDR3 covers 16 residues. The CDR3 reads CASTNTPPGQGTSYTF. In nucleotides, the CDR3 is TGTGCCAGCACCAACACCCCCCCCGGACAGGGCACGAGCTACACCTTC. Supplemented by reference TRBV7-2 and TRBJ1-2, the full variable domain reads GAGVSQSPSNKVTEKGKDVELRCDPISGHTALYWYRQSLGQGLEFLIYFQGNSAPDKSGLPSDRFSAERTGGSVSTLTIQRTQQEDSAVYLCASTNTPPGQGTSYTFGSGTRLTVV.

The chain joins TRBV6-4 to TRBJ1-2; D may be TRBD1 (5 bases). V dropped 4 bases and J dropped 2 bases, with 8 bases sitting between them. This CDR3 region has 13 residues. Germline V gives CDR1 MRHNA, CDR2 SNTAGT. For the CDR3, the DNA is TGTGCCAGCAGTGCAGGGCAGAACTATGGCTACACCTTC. This encodes CASSAGQNYGYTF.

CDR3 protein: CASISGRDYEQYF. DNA for the CDR3: TGTGCCAGCATTTCAGGGAGGGACTACGAGCAGTACTTC. V usage is TRBV6-6 and J usage is TRBJ2-7; the match to TRBD2 covers 7 bases. There are 13 residues in the CDR3. Losses at the gene ends were 7 bases for V and 3 bases for J; bases not matched to a gene: 6. Germline CDR1 is MNHNY and CDR2 is SVGAGI (reference sequence).

This clone occurred once. The rearrangement links TRBV29-1 to TRBJ2-1, with unresolved D. Trimming left V 4 bases short and J 3 bases short, with 10 bases between. Per the germline V gene, CDR1 is SQVTM and CDR2 is ANQGSEA. This CDR3 comprises 13 residues. CDR3 nucleotides: TGCAGCGTTGGCCGGACCGGCTACAATGAGCAGTTCTTC. Amino acid sequence: CSVGRTGYNEQFF.

This chain uses TRBV5-6 with TRBJ2-1, with a possible D match to TRBD1 (6 bases). The CDR3 is made up of 15 amino acids. CDR1 is SGHDT and CDR2 is YYEEEE in the germline V gene. The V end was cut by 3 bases, the J end by 5 bases, with 15 bases between. The CDR3 sequence is CASSSQGPLNNEQFF. The CDR3 region has the DNA TGTGCCAGCAGCTCACAGGGTCCCCTAAACAATGAGCAGTTCTTC.

This clone turned up a few times. V and J are TRBV19 and TRBJ1-2, with no clear D. Trimming cost V 2 bases and J 2 bases, with 12 bases left between them. In germline, CDR1 is LNHDA, CDR2 SQIVND (reference sequence). There are 15 residues in the CDR3. In DNA, the CDR3 is TGTGCCAGTAGTATATCGGCGACTGGGAACTATGGCTACACCTTC. Encoded protein: CASSISATGNYGYTF. Filled out from reference TRBV19 and TRBJ1-2, the complete variable domain reads DGGITQSPKYLFRKEGQNVTLSCEQNLNHDAMYWYRQDPGQGLRLIYYSQIVNDFQKGDIAEGYSVSREKKESFPLTVTSAQKNPTAFYLCASSISATGNYGYTFGSGTRLTVV.

This sequence joins TRBV28 and TRBJ1-4; 7 bases map to TRBD1. CDR3 length: 15 amino acids. Germline V gives CDR1 MDHEN, CDR2 SYDVKM. After removal of 8 bases from V and 6 bases from J, the junction contained 12 bases not matched to a gene. This CDR3 is CASRAFRGYDEKLFF. The CDR3 nucleotides are TGTGCCAGCCGAGCCTTCAGGGGGTATGATGAAAAACTGTTTTTT.

This clone was counted a few times. The gene calls are TRBV5-1 and TRBJ2-1; 9 positions match TRBD1. Germline CDR1 reads SGHRS; CDR2 reads YFSETQ. The trim removed 4 bases at V and 6 bases at J, leaving 11 bases unmatched. This CDR3 has 16 amino acids. CDR3 sequence reads: CASSQEPGQGFNEQFF. The CDR3 bases are TGCGCCAGCAGCCAGGAACCGGGACAGGGCTTCAATGAGCAGTTCTTC. Filled out from reference TRBV5-1 and TRBJ2-1, the complete variable domain reads KAGVTQTPRYLIKTRGQQVTLSCSPISGHRSVSWYQQTPGQGLQFLFEYFSETQRNKGNFPGRFSGRQFSNSRSEMNVSTLELGDSALYLCASSQEPGQGFNEQFFGPGTRLTVL.

The chain is built from TRBV18 and TRBJ1-2; D possibly corresponds to TRBD1 (5 bases). The germline V gene encodes CDR1 KGHSH and CDR2 LQKENI. The CDR3 length is 15 residues. The V and J ends lost 0 bases and 3 bases respectively, with 11 bases between them. The CDR3 loop reads CASSPPSGLDYGYTF. The DNA of the CDR3 is TGTGCCAGCTCACCACCCTCGGGGCTGGACTATGGCTACACCTTC.

The chain links TRBV9 to TRBJ1-2; the D is unclear. Trimming pared 0 bases from V and 7 bases from J, leaving 10 bases between. CDR3 length equals 13 residues. CDR1 and CDR2 from the germline V gene are SGDLS and YYNGEE. In DNA, the CDR3 is TGTGCCAGCAGCGTAGTCATGGGGTCTGGCTACACCTTC. Residues: CASSVVMGSGYTF. Full variable domain (remainder filled in from reference TRBV9 and TRBJ1-2): DSGVTQTPKHLITATGQRVTLRCSPRSGDLSVYWYQQSLDQGLQFLIQYYNGEERAKGNILERFSAQQFPDLHSELNLSSLELGDSALYFCASSVVMGSGYTFGSGTRLTVV.